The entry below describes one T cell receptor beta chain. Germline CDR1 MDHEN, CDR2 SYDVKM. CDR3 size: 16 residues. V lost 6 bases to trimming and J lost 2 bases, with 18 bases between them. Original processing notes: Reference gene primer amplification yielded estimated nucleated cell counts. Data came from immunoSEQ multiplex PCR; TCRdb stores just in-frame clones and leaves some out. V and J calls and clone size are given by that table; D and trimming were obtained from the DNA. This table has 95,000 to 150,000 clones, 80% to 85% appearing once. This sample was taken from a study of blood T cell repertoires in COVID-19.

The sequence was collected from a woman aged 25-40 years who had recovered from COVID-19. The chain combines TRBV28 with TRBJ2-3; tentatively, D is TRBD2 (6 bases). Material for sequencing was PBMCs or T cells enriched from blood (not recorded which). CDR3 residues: CASSPPTRVNTDTQYF. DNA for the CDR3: TGTGCCAGCAGCCCCCCGACTAGGGTAAACACAGATACGCAGTATTTT.